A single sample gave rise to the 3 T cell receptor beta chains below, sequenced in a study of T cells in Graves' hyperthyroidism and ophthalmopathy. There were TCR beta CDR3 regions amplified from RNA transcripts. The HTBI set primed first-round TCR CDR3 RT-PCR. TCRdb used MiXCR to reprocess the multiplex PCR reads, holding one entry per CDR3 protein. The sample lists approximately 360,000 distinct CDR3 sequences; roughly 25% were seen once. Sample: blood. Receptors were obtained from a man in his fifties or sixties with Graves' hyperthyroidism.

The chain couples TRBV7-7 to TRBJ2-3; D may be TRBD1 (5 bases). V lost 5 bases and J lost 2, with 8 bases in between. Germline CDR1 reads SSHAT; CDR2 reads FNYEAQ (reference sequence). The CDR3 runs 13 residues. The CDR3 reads CASSARATDTQYF. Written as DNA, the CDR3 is TGTGCCAGCAGCGCCAGGGCCACAGATACGCAGTATTTT. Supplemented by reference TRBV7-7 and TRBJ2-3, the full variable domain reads GAGVSQSPRYKVTKRGQDVTLRCDPISSHATLYWYQQALGQGPEFLTYFNYEAQPDKSGLPSDRFSAERPEGSISTLTIQRTEQRDSAMYRCASSARATDTQYFGPGTRLTVL.

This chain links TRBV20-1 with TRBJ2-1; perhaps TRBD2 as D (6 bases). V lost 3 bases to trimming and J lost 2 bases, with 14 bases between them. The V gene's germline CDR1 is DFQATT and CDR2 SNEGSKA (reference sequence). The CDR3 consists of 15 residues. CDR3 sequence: CSARSPSATYNEQFF. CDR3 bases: TGCAGTGCTAGGTCCCCTAGCGCAACCTACAATGAGCAGTTCTTC.

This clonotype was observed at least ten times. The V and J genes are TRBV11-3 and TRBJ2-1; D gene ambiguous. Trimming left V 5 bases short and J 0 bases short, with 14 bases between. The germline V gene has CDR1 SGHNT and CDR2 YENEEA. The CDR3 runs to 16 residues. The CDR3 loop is CASSHGGLHSYNEQFF. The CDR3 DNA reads TGTGCCAGCAGCCACGGTGGGCTCCACTCCTACAATGAGCAGTTCTTC. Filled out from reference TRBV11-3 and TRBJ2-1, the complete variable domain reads EAGVVQSPRYKIIEKKQPVAFWCNPISGHNTLYWYLQNLGQGPELLIRYENEEAVDDSQLPKDRFSAERLKGVDSTLKIQPAELGDSAVYLCASSHGGLHSYNEQFFGPGTRLTVL.